The sequence of this TCR beta chain was determined in a study of T cell responses to AZD1222 COVID-19 vaccine. Whole-study findings and limits: Most donors were white British and more were female, and clonal diversity was possibly underestimated.

Only in-frame clones appear in the TCRdb table, and some are missing; sequencing was by immunoSEQ multiplex PCR. The sample yields about 93,000 clones, roughly 90% seen once. As to this clone: Its matching antigen is unknown.

The V gene's germline CDR1 is SGHAT and CDR2 FQNNGV. V dropped 2 bases and J dropped 6 bases, with 13 bases sitting between them. The CDR3 has 14 amino acids. The sample in question was peripheral blood, obtained on day 0 of MenACWY control vaccination. The chain carries TRBV11-2 and TRBJ1-2; no clear D gene. The clonotype originates from an adult in good health. In DNA, the CDR3 is TGTGCCAGCAGCTTAAATCCGGGAGCGGATGGCTACACCTTC. Translating it yields CASSLNPGADGYTF.